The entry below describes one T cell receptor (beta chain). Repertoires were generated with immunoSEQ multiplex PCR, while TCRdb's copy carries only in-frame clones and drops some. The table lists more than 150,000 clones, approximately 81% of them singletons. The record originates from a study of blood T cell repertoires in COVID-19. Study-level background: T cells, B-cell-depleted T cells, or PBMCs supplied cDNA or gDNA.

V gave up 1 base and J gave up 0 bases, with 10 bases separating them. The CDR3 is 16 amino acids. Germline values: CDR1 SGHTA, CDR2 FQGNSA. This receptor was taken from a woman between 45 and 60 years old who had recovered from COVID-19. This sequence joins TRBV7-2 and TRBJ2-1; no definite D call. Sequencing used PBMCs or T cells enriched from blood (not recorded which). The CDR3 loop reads CASSLDGLSSYNEQFF. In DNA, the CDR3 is TGTGCCAGCAGCTTAGATGGGCTCAGCTCCTACAATGAGCAGTTCTTC.